Listed below are T cell receptor beta chains from one sample, sequenced in a study of Graves' ophthalmopathy and Graves' hyperthyroidism. Via MiXCR, TCRdb re-called the multiplex PCR reads, giving one row per CDR3 protein. The sample has almost 400,000 distinct CDR3 sequences, about 18% seen once. Sequencing was done on a sample of peripheral blood. Source of these receptors: a woman between 18 and 30 years old with Graves' ophthalmopathy. Each CDR3 is given with its conserved first and last residue. Each record gives: clone size, J gene, V gene, CDR3 protein. Where a row states a size, it is once, few, many or the class of an expanded clone; other rows omit it.

>-|TRBJ2-7|TRBV28
CASSSPTSGRGDEQYF
>many|TRBJ1-5|TRBV24-1
CATSGGTGYNQPQHF
>few|TRBJ2-5|TRBV7-2
CASSSFGGAGETQYF
>-|TRBJ1-1|TRBV9
CASSVGETSEAFF
>many|TRBJ2-5|TRBV2
CASSGTGQETQYF
>many|TRBJ2-2|TRBV7-3
CASSRLPGQGNGELFF
>many|TRBJ1-1|TRBV27
CASSLFLGTEAFF
>many|TRBJ1-1|TRBV30
CAWTRSTGTEAFF
>-|TRBJ1-3|TRBV6-1
CASRNRISGNTIYF
>many|TRBJ1-1|TRBV6-2/TRBV6-3
CASSGPGLLNTEAFF
>-|TRBJ2-7|TRBV12-3/TRBV12-4
CASSPIKPGPAPYEQYF
>-|TRBJ1-3|TRBV6-1
CASSTASFGNTIYF
>many|TRBJ1-1|TRBV6-5
CASRYRTGENTEAFF
>many|TRBJ1-2|TRBV29-1
CSAQGAGRDGYTF
>many|TRBJ1-1|TRBV5-1
CASSEIYRGSNTEAFF
>many|TRBJ2-7|TRBV28
CASSSTGLAGAHTGEYF
>many|TRBJ2-3|TRBV6-5
CASSLQYPTDTQYF
>many|TRBJ1-1|TRBV14
CASSLKKGQGTLKNTEAFF